The rows below give T cell receptor beta chains drawn from one sample of a study of blood T cell repertoires in COVID-19. Sequenced by immunoSEQ multiplex PCR; TCRdb stores in-frame clones only, minus some. The data show roughly 160,000 clones, 80% to 90% seen once. The sample was peripheral blood. The source of these receptors is a woman in her seventies who had recovered from COVID-19. Each CDR3 is given with its conserved first and last residue. Each record gives: V gene, J gene, clone size, D gene, CDR3 DNA, CDR3 protein. D genes are given only for firm matches. Size is stated for part of the rows, as once, few or many counts, or as a class when the clone is expanded.

TRBV10-3	TRBJ1-6	.	.	TGTGCCGCCACCGGGAGGGAGGACTCACCCCTCCACTTT	CAATGREDSPLHF
TRBV9	TRBJ2-1	once	TRBD2	TGTGCCAGCAGCGCGACTAGCGGGAGCGATGAGCAGTTCTTC	CASSATSGSDEQFF
TRBV4-2	TRBJ1-2	.	.	TGTGCCAGCAGCCAAGGACAGAAACCCTATGGCTACACCTTC	CASSQGQKPYGYTF
TRBV7-6	TRBJ2-1	.	TRBD2	TGTGCCAGCAGCTTAGAGCTAGCGGGAGGGGGGCAGTTCTTC	CASSLELAGGGQFF
TRBV7-2	TRBJ2-2	.	TRBD2	TGTGCCAGCAGCTCTCGACTAGCGGGAGGGTACACCGGGGAGCTGTTTTTT	CASSSRLAGGYTGELFF
TRBV27	TRBJ2-6	.	TRBD1	TGTGCCAGCAGTCCGGGACAGGGATACTCTGGGGCCAACGTCCTGACTTTC	CASSPGQGYSGANVLTF
TRBV6-1	TRBJ2-5	.	.	TGTGCCAGCAGTGAAGCGCGGCCACGGGAGACCCAGTACTTC	CASSEARPRETQYF
TRBV6-5	TRBJ2-1	.	TRBD2	TGTGCCAGCAGACCTACTAGCGACCCCTACAATGAGCAGTTCTTC	CASRPTSDPYNEQFF
TRBV5-1	TRBJ2-1	.	TRBD2	TGCGCCAGCAGCTCCCTATCTAGCGGGGGGCACGATATAAGCTCCTACAATGAGCAGTTCTTC	CASSSLSSGGHDISSYNEQFF
TRBV5-1	TRBJ1-1	few	.	TGCGCCAGCAGCTTCCAGGGGAACACTGAAGCTTTCTTT	CASSFQGNTEAFF
TRBV4-1	TRBJ2-1	.	TRBD2	TGCGCCAGCAGCCAAGATCCGGCTAGCGGGAGCTCCTACAATGAGCAGTTCTTC	CASSQDPASGSSYNEQFF
TRBV5-1	TRBJ2-3	.	TRBD2	TGCGCCAGCAGCTTTGGGTCGGGAGGGCCCGGAGATACGCAGTATTTT	CASSFGSGGPGDTQYF
TRBV30	TRBJ2-3	.	TRBD2	TGTGCCTGGAGTGTATTGTCTAGCGGGAGCACAGATACGCAGTATTTT	CAWSVLSSGSTDTQYF
TRBV30	TRBJ2-7	.	.	TGTGCCTGGGGCCGGACAGATAGCCCCTACGAGCAGTACTTC	CAWGRTDSPYEQYF
TRBV19	TRBJ2-7	few	TRBD2	TGTGCCAGTAGTATCGGGTGGACTAGCGGATACTACGAGCAGTACTTC	CASSIGWTSGYYEQYF
TRBV9	TRBJ1-4	.	TRBD1	TGTGCCAGCAGCGCCTACAGGGGGCAGGAAAAACTGTTTTTT	CASSAYRGQEKLFF
TRBV27	TRBJ2-3	.	TRBD2	TGTGCCAGCAGTTTCCGTCCGAGCGGGAGGGCCCGTGATACGCAGTATTTT	CASSFRPSGRARDTQYF
TRBV6-2/TRBV6-3	TRBJ2-1	.	TRBD2	TGTGCCAGCAGTTGGAGATTACTAGCGGGGGGGCCAGTCCGTGAGCAGTTCTTC	CASSWRLLAGGPVREQFF
TRBV10-3	TRBJ1-5	.	.	TGTGCCATCTGCGAGAATAGCAATCAGCCCCAGCATTTT	CAICENSNQPQHF
TRBV4-2	TRBJ2-3	.	TRBD2	TGTGCCAGCAGCCTTACCCGGGCGGGACTAGACCAAGATACGCAGTATTTT	CASSLTRAGLDQDTQYF
TRBV20-1	TRBJ2-7	.	.	TGCAGTGCTAGTGCCGGTCAGGCGGAGCAGTACTTC	CSASAGQAEQYF
TRBV27	TRBJ2-2	few	.	TGTGCCACCAAGTTTAGTACGTTCGCGAACACCGGGGAGCTGTTTTTT	CATKFSTFANTGELFF
TRBV10-3	TRBJ2-7	.	TRBD2	TGTGCCATCTGGAGCGGTTGGGGACTAGCTTCCAACGAGCAGTACTTC	CAIWSGWGLASNEQYF
TRBV28	TRBJ2-3	.	TRBD2	TGTGCCAGCATTCCCTCGGGGCTAGCGGGAAAGCCAGATACGCAGTATTTT	CASIPSGLAGKPDTQYF
TRBV7-9	TRBJ2-7	once	TRBD1	TGTGCCAGCAGCTTATCACAGGGGCTCCAGGGGGTTTCTTACGAGCAGTACTTC	CASSLSQGLQGVSYEQYF
TRBV11-2	TRBJ2-7	.	TRBD2	TGTGCCAGCAGCTTAACCCCGGGACTAGCGGGAGCCTACGAGCAGTACTTC	CASSLTPGLAGAYEQYF
TRBV5-4	TRBJ1-3	.	.	TGTGCCAGCAGCTTGGAGGGGCAGAGGTCTGGAAACACCATATATTTT	CASSLEGQRSGNTIYF
TRBV27	TRBJ1-4	.	.	TGTGCCAGCAGTCCTCCGGGGGGGGGTGGGGAAAAACTGTTTTTT	CASSPPGGGGEKLFF
TRBV18	TRBJ1-3	few	TRBD1	TGTGCCAGCTCGCCCTCGACAGGGGCTGGAAACACCATATATTTT	CASSPSTGAGNTIYF
TRBV10-2	TRBJ2-1	.	TRBD2	TGCGCCAGCCCCGTGGGGGCGGGACTAGCGGGAGAGGGGGAGCAGTTCTTC	CASPVGAGLAGEGEQFF
TRBV19	TRBJ2-2	.	.	TGTGCCAGCAGCCAGGGGCTGAACACCGGGGAGCTGTTTTTT	CASSQGLNTGELFF
TRBV9	TRBJ1-5	.	.	TGTGCCAGCAGCGTAGAGGGGTTGGATCAGCCCCAGCATTTT	CASSVEGLDQPQHF
TRBV11-2	TRBJ1-2	.	.	TGTGCCAGCAGCCCCCGCCCCGGTCCGAATATTGGCTACACCTTC	CASSPRPGPNIGYTF
TRBV2	TRBJ1-5	few	.	TGTGCCAGCAGGGCCGACAGCACTCATCAGCCCCAGCATTTT	CASRADSTHQPQHF
TRBV28	TRBJ2-7	.	TRBD2	TGTGCCAGCAGGCCGGGACTAGCGGGAGCCGGGCAGTACTTC	CASRPGLAGAGQYF
TRBV12-3/TRBV12-4	TRBJ1-3	.	.	TGTGCCAGCAGAACGGGGGGAAACACCATATATTTT	CASRTGGNTIYF
TRBV29-1	TRBJ2-7	.	TRBD1	TGCAGCGGCACGGGACAGCGCTACGAGCAGTACTTC	CSGTGQRYEQYF
TRBV2	TRBJ2-5	.	TRBD2	TGTGCCAGCAGTGAAGCGGCGACTAGCGGGAGGGTCCGTGGGTACTTC	CASSEAATSGRVRGYF
TRBV24-1	TRBJ2-1	.	.	TGTGCCACCAGTGGGGTTGTCGGGCGCGGGTCCTACAATGAGCAGTTCTTC	CATSGVVGRGSYNEQFF
TRBV5-4	TRBJ1-2	once	.	TGTGCCAGCAGCTTGGATCTGCAGGGTGATGGCTACACCTTC	CASSLDLQGDGYTF
TRBV20-1	TRBJ2-1	.	.	TGCAGTGCCCTCCCCGACAATGAGCAGTTCTTC	CSALPDNEQFF
TRBV7-2	TRBJ1-3	.	.	TGTGCCAGCAGCTTGGGCAAAGGCGACACCATATATTTT	CASSLGKGDTIYF
TRBV27	TRBJ2-1	.	TRBD2	TGTGCCAGCAGATCCGGGACTAGCGGGATCGGCAATGAGCAGTTCTTC	CASRSGTSGIGNEQFF
TRBV5-1	TRBJ1-1	once	.	TGCGCCAGCAGCCCCGGGGGGCAGCGCATTGAAGCTTTCTTT	CASSPGGQRIEAFF
TRBV18	TRBJ1-3	.	.	TGTGCCAGCTCACCAGCACAGGGCCACTCTGGAAACACCATATATTTT	CASSPAQGHSGNTIYF
TRBV27	TRBJ1-5	once	.	TGTGCCAGCAGTCCCGCGTTCGGGAGTAGCAATCAGCCCCAGCATTTT	CASSPAFGSSNQPQHF
TRBV7-9	TRBJ1-1	.	TRBD1	TGTGCCAGCAACCCGACAGGGGGGAGAGCTGAAGCTTTCTTT	CASNPTGGRAEAFF
TRBV23-1	TRBJ1-5	few	TRBD1	TGCGCCAGCAGTCAATCTGGGACAGATAATCAGCCCCAGCATTTT	CASSQSGTDNQPQHF
TRBV10-3	TRBJ2-1	.	TRBD2	TGTGCCATCAGTGAGTCGGCGGGGGGACTAGCTTATGAGCAGTTCTTC	CAISESAGGLAYEQFF